This is a list of T cell receptor beta chains from one sample in a study of cytomegalovirus exposure and HLA in healthy donors. Clones were read by immunoSEQ multiplex PCR, and TCRdb kept only the in-frame ones, dropping some. The sample has about 190,000 clones, roughly 80% seen once. Input material: PBMCs. The receptors derive from a woman between 50 and 59 years old in good health and CMV-seropositive. The CDR3 runs from the conserved cysteine through the conserved F or W. Fields, in order: J gene, clone size, V gene, D gene, CDR3 DNA, CDR3 protein. D genes are given only for firm matches. Some rows have no size entry. The others give once, few or many, or a class for an expanded clone.

J: TRBJ1-2; size: once; V: TRBV10-1; D: TRBD1; DNA: TGCGCCAGCAGAGGGCGGACAGGCCTACATTCCTCCTATGGCTACACCTTC; CDR3: CASRGRTGLHSSYGYTF
J: TRBJ2-1; size: NA; V: TRBV5-1; D: NA; DNA: TGCGCCAGCAGCCCAACTTCTAGACCTGAGCAGTTCTTC; CDR3: CASSPTSRPEQFF
J: TRBJ1-1; size: few; V: TRBV5-1; D: NA; DNA: TGCGCCAGCAGCCTGATTGTCGGCACTGAAGCTTTCTTT; CDR3: CASSLIVGTEAFF
J: TRBJ2-7; size: NA; V: TRBV5-4; D: TRBD2; DNA: TGTGCCAGCAGCTGCCGGGGGGGGAGCGAGCAGTACTTC; CDR3: CASSCRGGSEQYF
J: TRBJ2-3; size: NA; V: TRBV9; D: TRBD2; DNA: TGTGCCAGCGGGGGGGATAGCGGGGTCACAGATACGCAGTATTTT; CDR3: CASGGDSGVTDTQYF
J: TRBJ2-3; size: NA; V: TRBV2; D: TRBD2; DNA: TGTGCCAGCAGAACAAGCGGGGGGGCCGCAGATACGCAGTATTTT; CDR3: CASRTSGGAADTQYF
J: TRBJ2-5; size: NA; V: TRBV7-2; D: NA; DNA: TGTGCCAGCAGCTTAGTGGGGCGGGGCGACCAAGAGACCCAGTACTTC; CDR3: CASSLVGRGDQETQYF
J: TRBJ1-6; size: NA; V: TRBV2; D: NA; DNA: TGTGCCAGCAGGGAGAGCTCCTATAATTCACCCCTCCACTTT; CDR3: CASRESSYNSPLHF
J: TRBJ2-2; size: NA; V: TRBV7-9; D: TRBD2; DNA: TGTGCCAGCAGCAAAATCGGGGGGGACACCGGGGAGCTGTTTTTT; CDR3: CASSKIGGDTGELFF
J: TRBJ2-6; size: NA; V: TRBV19; D: TRBD2; DNA: TGTGCCAGTAGTATAGAGGGGACTAGCTACCTCCTCACCTCTGGGGCCAACGTCCTGACTTTC; CDR3: CASSIEGTSYLLTSGANVLTF
J: TRBJ2-3; size: NA; V: TRBV10-3; D: TRBD2; DNA: TGTGCCATCAGTGAGGGGACTAGCGGTCCGGCAGATACGCAGTATTTT; CDR3: CAISEGTSGPADTQYF
J: TRBJ2-5; size: NA; V: TRBV6-5; D: NA; DNA: TGTGCCAGCAGCTCCCAGGGGGAGACCCAGTACTTC; CDR3: CASSSQGETQYF
J: TRBJ1-2; size: NA; V: TRBV10-1; D: TRBD1; DNA: TGCGCCAGCAGTGAGTCGAAGCAGGGGGCTCTTTATGGCTACACCTTC; CDR3: CASSESKQGALYGYTF
J: TRBJ2-1; size: NA; V: TRBV30; D: NA; DNA: TGTGCCTGGAAAGCGTCTAGCCGCTACAATGAGCAGTTCTTC; CDR3: CAWKASSRYNEQFF
J: TRBJ1-2; size: NA; V: TRBV10-3; D: NA; DNA: TGTGCCATCAGTGAGTCGGCCGGGAGCTATGGCTACACCTTC; CDR3: CAISESAGSYGYTF
J: TRBJ2-3; size: NA; V: TRBV7-9; D: NA; DNA: TGTGCCAGCAGCTTATCGGGTCCAGATACGCAGTATTTT; CDR3: CASSLSGPDTQYF
J: TRBJ1-1; size: once; V: TRBV6-1; D: NA; DNA: TGTGCCAGCAGTGGGAGGATGAACACTGAAGCTTTCTTT; CDR3: CASSGRMNTEAFF
J: TRBJ2-1; size: NA; V: TRBV13; D: NA; DNA: TGTGCCAGCAGCGACGCGGGATCAGCGGCCTACAATGAGCAGTTCTTC; CDR3: CASSDAGSAAYNEQFF
J: TRBJ1-1; size: NA; V: TRBV29-1; D: NA; DNA: TGCAGCGTCGGTGAGGGTGCTGAAGCTTTCTTT; CDR3: CSVGEGAEAFF